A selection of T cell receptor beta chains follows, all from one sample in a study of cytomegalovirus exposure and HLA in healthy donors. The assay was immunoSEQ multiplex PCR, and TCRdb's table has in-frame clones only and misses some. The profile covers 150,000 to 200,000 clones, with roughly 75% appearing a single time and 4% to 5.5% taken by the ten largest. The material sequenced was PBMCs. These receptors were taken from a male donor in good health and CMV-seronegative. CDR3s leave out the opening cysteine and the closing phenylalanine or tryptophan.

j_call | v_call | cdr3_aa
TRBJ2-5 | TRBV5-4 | ASSPVPETQY
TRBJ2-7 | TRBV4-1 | ASSQDWGDITSHEQY
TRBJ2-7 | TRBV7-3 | ASSLYSGGQYEQY
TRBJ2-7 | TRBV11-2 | ASSFLAGEGEQY
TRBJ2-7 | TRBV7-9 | ASSLVSGSSYEQY
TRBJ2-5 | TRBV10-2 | ASSESGVETQY
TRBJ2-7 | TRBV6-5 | ASGVGAWYEQY
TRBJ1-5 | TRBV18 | ASSPISGSRQPQH
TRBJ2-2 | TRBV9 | ASSVDPSRTGELF
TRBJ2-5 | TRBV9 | ASSVGTTGEETQY
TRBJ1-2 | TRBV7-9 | ASLPPIRVVNYGYT
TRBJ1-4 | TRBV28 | ASSFQGGGSREKLF
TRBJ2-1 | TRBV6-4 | ASSDLAGSSNEQF
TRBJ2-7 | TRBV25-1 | ASSVPGQLHEQY
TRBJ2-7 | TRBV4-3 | ASSQEGGSPYEQY
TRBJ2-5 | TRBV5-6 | ASSPGLTGLETQY
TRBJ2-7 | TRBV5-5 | ASSRADSLEQY
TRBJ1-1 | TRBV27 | ASSTGTGADTEAF
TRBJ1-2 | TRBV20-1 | SASGDYGYT
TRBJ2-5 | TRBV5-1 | ASKGRGFLETQY
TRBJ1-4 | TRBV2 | ASSDQGSEKLF
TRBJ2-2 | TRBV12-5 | ASGPGQGYTGELF
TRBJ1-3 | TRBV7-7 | ASSVETGNTIY